The following is a T cell receptor beta chain sequence with its context. At a deep level, the assay was run. Unsorted PBMC DNA sequencing spanned ten immunoSEQ deep assay plates. Authors' processing steps: Filtering differed, since immunoSEQ gave only junction sequences and no quality scores. The protocol was immunoSEQ multiplex PCR, while the TCRdb copy is restricted to in-frame clones and leaves out a portion. V and J calls plus clone size are reproduced from that table; the DNA served to infer D and trimming. The sample holds 450,000 to 500,000 clones, approximately 78% seen once. The data belong to a study of shared clonotypes between healthy human individuals. With V trimmed by 0 bases and J by 4 bases, 1 base remained unmatched. Germline CDR1 and CDR2: SNHLY and FYNNEI. The CDR3 sequence is 15 residues long.

Source material: PBMCs. The clonotype comes from a woman aged 40 to 50 in good health. Some clones in this sample may be carry-over from other donors' samples. The V call is TRBV2, the J call TRBJ2-1; the match to TRBD1 covers 9 bases. The CDR3 sequence: CASSEAGQGYNEQFF. In DNA form, the CDR3 reads TGTGCCAGCAGTGAAGCGGGACAGGGATACAATGAGCAGTTCTTC.